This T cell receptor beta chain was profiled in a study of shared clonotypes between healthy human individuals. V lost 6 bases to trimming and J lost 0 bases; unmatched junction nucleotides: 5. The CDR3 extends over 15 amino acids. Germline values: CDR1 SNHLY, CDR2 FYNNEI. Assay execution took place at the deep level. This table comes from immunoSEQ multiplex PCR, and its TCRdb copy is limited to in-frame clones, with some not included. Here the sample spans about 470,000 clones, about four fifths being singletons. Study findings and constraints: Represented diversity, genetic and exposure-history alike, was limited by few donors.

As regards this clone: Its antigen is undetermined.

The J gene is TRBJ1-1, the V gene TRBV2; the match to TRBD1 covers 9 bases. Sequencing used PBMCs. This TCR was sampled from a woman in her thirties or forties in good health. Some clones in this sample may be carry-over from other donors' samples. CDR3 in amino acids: CASREGQGVNTEAFF. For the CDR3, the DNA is TGTGCCAGCAGGGAGGGACAGGGAGTGAACACTGAAGCTTTCTTT.